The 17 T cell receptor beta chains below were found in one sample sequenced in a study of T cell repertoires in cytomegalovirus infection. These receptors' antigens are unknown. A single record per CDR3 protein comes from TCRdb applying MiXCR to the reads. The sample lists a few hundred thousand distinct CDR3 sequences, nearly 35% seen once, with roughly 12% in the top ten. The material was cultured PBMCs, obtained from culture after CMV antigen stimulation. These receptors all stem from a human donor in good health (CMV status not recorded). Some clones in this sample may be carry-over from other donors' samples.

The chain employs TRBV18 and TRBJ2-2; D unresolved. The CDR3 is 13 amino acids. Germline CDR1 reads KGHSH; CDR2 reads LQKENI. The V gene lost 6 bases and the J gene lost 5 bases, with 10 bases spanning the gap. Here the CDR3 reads CASSQAETGELFF. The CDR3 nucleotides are TGTGCCAGCTCGCAGGCGGAGACCGGGGAGCTGTTTTTT.

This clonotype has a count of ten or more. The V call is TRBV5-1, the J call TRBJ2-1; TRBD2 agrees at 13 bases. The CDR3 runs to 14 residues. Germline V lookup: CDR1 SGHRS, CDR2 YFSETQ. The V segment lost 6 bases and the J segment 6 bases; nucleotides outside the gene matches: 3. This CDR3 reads CASTGLAGINEQFF. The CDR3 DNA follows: TGCGCCAGCACGGGACTAGCGGGAATCAATGAGCAGTTCTTC.

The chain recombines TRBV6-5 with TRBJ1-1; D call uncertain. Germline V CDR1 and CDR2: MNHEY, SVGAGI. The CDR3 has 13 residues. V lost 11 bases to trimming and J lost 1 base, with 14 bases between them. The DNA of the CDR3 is TGTGCCTGCCACCCTGACAAGAACACTGAAGCTTTCTTT. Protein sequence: CACHPDKNTEAFF.

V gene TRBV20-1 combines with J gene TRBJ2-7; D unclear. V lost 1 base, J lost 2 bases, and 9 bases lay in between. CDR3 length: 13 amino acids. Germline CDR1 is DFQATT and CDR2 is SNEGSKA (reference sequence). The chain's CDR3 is CSARGRTPYEQYF. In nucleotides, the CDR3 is TGCAGTGCTAGAGGCCGGACCCCCTACGAGCAGTACTTC.

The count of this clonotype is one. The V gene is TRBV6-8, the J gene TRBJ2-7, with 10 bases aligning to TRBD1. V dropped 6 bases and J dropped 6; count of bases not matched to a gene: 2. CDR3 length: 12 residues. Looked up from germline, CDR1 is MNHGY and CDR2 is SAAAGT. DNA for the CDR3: TGTGCCAGCAGAGACAGGGGGCCCGAGCAGTACGTC. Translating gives CASRDRGPEQYV.

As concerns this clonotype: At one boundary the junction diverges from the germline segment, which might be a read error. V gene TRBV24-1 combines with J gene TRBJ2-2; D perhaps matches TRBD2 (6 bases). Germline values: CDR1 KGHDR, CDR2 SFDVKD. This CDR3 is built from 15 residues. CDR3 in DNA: TGTGCCATCAGTAGTGGAGGGACCCCCACCGGGGAGCTGTTTTTT. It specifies CAISSGGTPTGELFF.

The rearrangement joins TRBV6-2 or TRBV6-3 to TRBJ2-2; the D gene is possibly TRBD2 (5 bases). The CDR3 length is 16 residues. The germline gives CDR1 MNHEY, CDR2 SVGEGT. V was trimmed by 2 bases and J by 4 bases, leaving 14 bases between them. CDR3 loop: CASSYPPSRTTGELFF. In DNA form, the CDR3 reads TGTGCCAGCAGTTACCCGCCTAGCAGAACCACCGGGGAGCTGTTTTTT.

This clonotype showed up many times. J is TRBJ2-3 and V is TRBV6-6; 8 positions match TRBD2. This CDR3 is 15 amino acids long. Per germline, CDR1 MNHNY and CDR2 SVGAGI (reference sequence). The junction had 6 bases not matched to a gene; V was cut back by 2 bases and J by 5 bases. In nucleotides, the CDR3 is TGTGCCAGCAGTTACACAGCGGGAGTCAAAGATACGCAGTATTTT. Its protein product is CASSYTAGVKDTQYF.

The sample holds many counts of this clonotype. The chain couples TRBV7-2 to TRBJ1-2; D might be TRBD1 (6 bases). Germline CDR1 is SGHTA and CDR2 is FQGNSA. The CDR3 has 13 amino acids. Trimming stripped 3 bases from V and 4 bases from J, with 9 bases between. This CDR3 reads CASSFDRSYGYTF. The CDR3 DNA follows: TGTGCCAGCAGCTTCGACAGGAGCTATGGCTACACCTTC.

CDR3 loop: CASSFFPFAGTHEQYF. The CDR3 DNA reads TGTGCCAGCAGTTTTTTCCCTTTTGCCGGAACCCACGAGCAGTACTTC. This chain joins TRBV27 and TRBJ2-7; D is undetermined. Germline V CDR1 and CDR2: MNHEY, SMNVEV (reference sequence). Trimming took off 3 bases at V and 5 bases at J, with 20 bases between the two ends. The CDR3 length is 16 residues.

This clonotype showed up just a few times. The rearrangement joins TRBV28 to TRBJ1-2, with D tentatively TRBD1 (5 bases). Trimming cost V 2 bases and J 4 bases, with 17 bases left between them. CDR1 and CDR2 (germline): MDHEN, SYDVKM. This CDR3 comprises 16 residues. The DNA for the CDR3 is TGTGCCAGCAGTTTAGACGGTGGAGGGGAGGGCTATGGCTACACCTTC. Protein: CASSLDGGGEGYGYTF.

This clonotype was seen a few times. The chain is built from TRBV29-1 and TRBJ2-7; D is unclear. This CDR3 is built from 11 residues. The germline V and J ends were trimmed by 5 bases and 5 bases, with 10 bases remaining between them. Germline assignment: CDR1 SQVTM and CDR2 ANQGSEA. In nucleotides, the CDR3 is TGCAGCGTTCGATTTGGGGACGAGCAGTACGTC. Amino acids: CSVRFGDEQYV.

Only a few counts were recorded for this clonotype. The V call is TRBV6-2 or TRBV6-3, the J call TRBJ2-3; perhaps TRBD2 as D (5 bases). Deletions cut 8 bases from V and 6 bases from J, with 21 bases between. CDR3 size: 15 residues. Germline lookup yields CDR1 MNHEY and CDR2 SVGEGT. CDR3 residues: CASRGWGPGSDTQYF. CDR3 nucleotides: TGTGCCAGCCGCGGGTGGGGTCCCGGGTCGGATACGCAGTATTTT.

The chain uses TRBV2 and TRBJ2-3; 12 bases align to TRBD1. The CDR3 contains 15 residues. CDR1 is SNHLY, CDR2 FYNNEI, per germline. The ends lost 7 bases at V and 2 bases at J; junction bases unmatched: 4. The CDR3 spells CASTRDRGPTDTQYF. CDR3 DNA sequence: TGTGCCAGCACCCGGGACAGGGGGCCCACAGATACGCAGTATTTT.

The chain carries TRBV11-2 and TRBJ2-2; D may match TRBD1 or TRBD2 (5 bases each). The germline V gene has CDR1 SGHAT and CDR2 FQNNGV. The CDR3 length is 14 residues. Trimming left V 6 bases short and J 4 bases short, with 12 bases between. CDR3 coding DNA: TGTGCCAGCAGATCCCCGGGGCTCACCGGGGAGCTGTTTTTT. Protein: CASRSPGLTGELFF.

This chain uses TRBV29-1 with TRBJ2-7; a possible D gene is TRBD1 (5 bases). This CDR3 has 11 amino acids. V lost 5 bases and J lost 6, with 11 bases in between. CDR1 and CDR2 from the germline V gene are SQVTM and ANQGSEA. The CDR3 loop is CSVLWGGEQYV. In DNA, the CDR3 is TGCAGCGTTCTATGGGGCGGCGAGCAGTACGTC.

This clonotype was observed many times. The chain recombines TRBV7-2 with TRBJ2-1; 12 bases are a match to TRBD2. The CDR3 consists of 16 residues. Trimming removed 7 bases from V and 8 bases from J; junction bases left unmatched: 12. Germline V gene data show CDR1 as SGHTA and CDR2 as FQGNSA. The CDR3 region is CASTTEDLAGGYEQFF. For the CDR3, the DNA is TGTGCCAGCACCACAGAGGACCTAGCGGGAGGGTATGAGCAGTTCTTC.